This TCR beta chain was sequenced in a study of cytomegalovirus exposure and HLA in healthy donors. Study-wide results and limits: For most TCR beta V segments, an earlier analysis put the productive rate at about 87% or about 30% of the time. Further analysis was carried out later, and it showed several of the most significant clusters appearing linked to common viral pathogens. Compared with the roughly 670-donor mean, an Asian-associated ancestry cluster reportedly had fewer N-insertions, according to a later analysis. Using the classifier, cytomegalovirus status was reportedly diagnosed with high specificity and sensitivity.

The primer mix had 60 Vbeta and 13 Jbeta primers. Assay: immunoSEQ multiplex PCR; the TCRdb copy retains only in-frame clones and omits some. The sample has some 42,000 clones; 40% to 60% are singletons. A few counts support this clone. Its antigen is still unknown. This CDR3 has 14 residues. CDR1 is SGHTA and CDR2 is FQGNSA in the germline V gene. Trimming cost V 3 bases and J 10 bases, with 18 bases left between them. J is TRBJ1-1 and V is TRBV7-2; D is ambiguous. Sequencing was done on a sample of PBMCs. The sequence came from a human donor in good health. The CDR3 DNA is TGTGCCAGCAGCTTGAGGATTGTAAACGAGGGAGCTTTCTTT. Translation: CASSLRIVNEGAFF.